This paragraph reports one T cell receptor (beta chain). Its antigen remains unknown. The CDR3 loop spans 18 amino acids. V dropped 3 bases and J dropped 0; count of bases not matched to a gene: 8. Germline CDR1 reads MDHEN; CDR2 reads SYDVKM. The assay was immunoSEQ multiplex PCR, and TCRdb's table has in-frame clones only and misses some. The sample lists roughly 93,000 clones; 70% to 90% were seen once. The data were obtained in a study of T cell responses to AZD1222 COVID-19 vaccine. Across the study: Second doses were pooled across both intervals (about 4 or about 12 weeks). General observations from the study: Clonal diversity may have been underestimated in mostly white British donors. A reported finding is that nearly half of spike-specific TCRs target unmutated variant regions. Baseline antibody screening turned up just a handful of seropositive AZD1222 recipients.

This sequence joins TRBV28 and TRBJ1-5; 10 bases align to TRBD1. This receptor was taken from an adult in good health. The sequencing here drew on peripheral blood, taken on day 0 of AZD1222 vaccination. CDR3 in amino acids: CASSFPPGQGDSNQPQHF. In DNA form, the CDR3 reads TGTGCCAGCAGTTTCCCGCCCGGACAGGGGGATAGCAATCAGCCCCAGCATTTT.